This entry is about one T cell receptor beta chain. Its matching antigen is unknown. CDR1 and CDR2 (germline): SGHRS, YFSETQ. The CDR3 length is 13 residues. Trimming removed 3 bases at V and 3 bases at J, with 9 bases between. The sample originates from a study of T-cell memory formation after mild COVID-19. The overall study: The study found TCR clusters largely donor specific. Findings of the study overall: Whereas later expanders leaned CD4+, clones contracting day 15 to 85 showed a balanced CD4/CD8 makeup. Mainly CM and EM harbored the contracting CD4+ clones; mainly EMRA harbored the CD8+ ones. Nothing confirmed that second-wave clones peaking on day 37 were specific for SARS-CoV-2.

Each CDR3 protein is one row after TCRdb ran MiXCR on the 5' RACE reads. The table includes hundreds of thousands of distinct CDR3 sequences, about 13% detected once. This chain joins TRBV5-1 and TRBJ2-5; no firm D call. The TCR comes from a man aged 18 to 29 who had mild COVID-19 (a few samples of this study predate the infection). Cell type and time point are not known. Sequencing was done on a sample of PBMCs or a T cell subset sorted from them (not recorded which). The CDR3 region has the DNA TGCGCCAGCAGCTCAGGAGATAAAGAGACCCAGTACTTC. It yields the protein CASSSGDKETQYF.